Presented here are 20 T cell receptor beta chains from one specimen sequenced in a study of T cells in Graves' hyperthyroidism and ophthalmopathy. Authors of the study amplified TCR beta CDR3 regions from RNA transcripts. Initially, a first-round RT-PCR of the TCR CDR3 employed the HTBI primer set. TCRdb reprocessed the multiplex PCR reads via MiXCR and lists one record per CDR3 protein. This sample carries 350,000 to 400,000 distinct CDR3 sequences, about 19% of them seen once, and the ten largest clones take 3.5% to 4%. The specimen sequenced was blood. The receptors come from a woman aged 18-29 years with Graves' hyperthyroidism.

The chain links TRBV6-2 or TRBV6-3 to TRBJ2-7, with 12 bases matching TRBD2. Germline V CDR1 and CDR2: MNHEY, SVGEGT. The CDR3 has 19 residues. The ends lost 2 bases at V and 3 bases at J; junction bases unmatched: 14. The CDR3 reads CASSYATGRLAGGSYEQYF. CDR3 coding DNA: TGTGCCAGCAGTTACGCGACAGGGCGGCTAGCGGGGGGGAGCTACGAGCAGTACTTC.

This clonotype is a singleton in its sample. The chain joins TRBV6-2 or TRBV6-3 to TRBJ1-5; unclear D gene. The germline V gene encodes CDR1 MNHEY and CDR2 SVGEGT. Trimming cost V 0 bases and J 0 bases, with 9 bases left between them. The CDR3 loop spans 16 amino acids. CDR3 in DNA: TGTGCCAGCAGTTACTCGAGCCCGAGTAGCAATCAGCCCCAGCATTTT. The encoded protein is CASSYSSPSSNQPQHF.

The J gene is TRBJ1-1, the V gene TRBV20-1; no clear D. The CDR3 loop spans 11 amino acids. Trimming took 7 bases from V and 2 from J, leaving 8 bases between them. CDR1 is DFQATT and CDR2 is SNEGSKA in the germline V gene (reference sequence). In nucleotides, the CDR3 is TGCAGTGTGTCCGATAACACTGAAGCTTTCTTT. Amino acid sequence: CSVSDNTEAFF.

This clonotype was recorded at least ten times. CDR3 DNA sequence: TGTGCCAGCAGCGTCGGCAGAAGGGACCCCCAGCATTTT. It translates to CASSVGRRDPQHF. The chain couples TRBV12-3 or TRBV12-4 to TRBJ1-5; D is possibly TRBD1 (5 bases). The length of the CDR3 is 13 residues. V gave up 6 bases and J gave up 10 bases, with 16 bases separating them.

This clonotype has ten or more counts. The chain joins TRBV7-2 to TRBJ2-7, with a tentative D call TRBD2 (5 bases). Germline V gives CDR1 SGHTA, CDR2 FQGNSA. The length of the CDR3 is 14 residues. Trimming pared 1 base from V and 4 bases from J, leaving 11 bases between. Here the CDR3 reads CASSLEEWTYEQYF. The CDR3 coding sequence is TGTGCCAGCAGCTTAGAGGAGTGGACTTACGAGCAGTACTTC.

This clonotype was recorded at least ten times. J is TRBJ1-5 and V is TRBV20-1; possible D gene TRBD1, 5 bases. Trimming left V 5 bases short and J 6 bases short, with 14 bases between. CDR3 length equals 13 residues. Looked up from germline, CDR1 is DFQATT and CDR2 is SNEGSKA (reference sequence). CDR3 nucleotide sequence: TGCAGTGCTCCGGACCGGGGCGGTCAGCCCCAGCATTTT. Protein sequence: CSAPDRGGQPQHF.

This clonotype was seen repeatedly, ten times or more. The chain uses TRBV20-1 and TRBJ1-2, with D tentatively TRBD1 (5 bases). Germline V gives CDR1 DFQATT, CDR2 SNEGSKA (reference sequence). This CDR3 is built from 11 residues. Trimming cost V 4 bases and J 3 bases, with 6 bases left between them. The CDR3 nucleotides read TGCAGTGCTACAGGGTACTATGGCTACACCTTC. Protein sequence: CSATGYYGYTF.

This clonotype was seen repeatedly, ten times or more. The CDR3 region is CAIDKGGRNTEAFF. The CDR3 region has the DNA TGTGCCATCGATAAAGGGGGTAGGAACACTGAAGCTTTCTTT. The gene calls are TRBV10-3 and TRBJ1-1; D is perhaps TRBD1 (6 bases). Trimming cost V 8 bases and J 1 base, with 14 bases left between them. CDR3 size: 14 residues. Germline V gene data show CDR1 as ENHRY and CDR2 as SYGVKD.

In its sample, this clonotype was seen many times. Here the CDR3 DNA reads TGTGCCAGCAGGCCGGCATTAAAGGGAAGTACTGAAGCTTTCTTT. As protein: CASRPALKGSTEAFF. The chain recombines TRBV6-1 with TRBJ1-1, with D unresolved. V was trimmed by 6 bases and J by 5 bases, leaving 19 bases between them. The CDR3 is made up of 15 amino acids. In germline, CDR1 is MNHNS, CDR2 SASEGT.

The table lists this clonotype with many counts. The chain links TRBV20-1 to TRBJ2-7; D call uncertain. Trimming took off 1 base at V and 3 bases at J, with 10 bases between the two ends. Germline assignment: CDR1 DFQATT and CDR2 SNEGSKA (reference sequence). This CDR3 comprises 13 residues. The CDR3: CSARGINSYEQYF. The CDR3, as DNA: TGCAGTGCTAGAGGTATTAACAGCTACGAGCAGTACTTC.

A word on this clonotype: With a much larger clone just one base away, this may be a read error. V gene TRBV9 combines with J gene TRBJ2-4, with 7 bases that match TRBD1. Germline V gene sequence: CDR1 SGDLS, CDR2 YYNGEE. The CDR3 has 16 amino acids. J gave up 2 bases and V 4 bases, and 9 bases lay outside the gene matches. CDR3 in amino acids: CASSSLGGLTKNIQYF. CDR3 coding DNA: TGTGCCAGCAGCTCCTTAGGGGGCTTAACCAAAAACATTCAGTACTTC.

The sample holds many counts of this clonotype. This chain links TRBV6-1 with TRBJ1-5, with no clear D. The germline V gene encodes CDR1 MNHNS and CDR2 SASEGT. This CDR3 comprises 14 residues. The germline V and J ends were trimmed by 8 bases and 1 base, with 12 bases remaining between them. CDR3: CASCKGSSNQPQHF. In DNA form, the CDR3 reads TGTGCCAGCTGCAAGGGATCAAGCAATCAGCCCCAGCATTTT.

There are many counts of this clonotype. J is TRBJ2-7 and V is TRBV28; 10 nucleotides line up with TRBD2. Germline V gives CDR1 MDHEN, CDR2 SYDVKM. This CDR3 comprises 16 residues. The J segment lost 0 bases and the V segment lost 2 bases, leaving 4 bases of the junction unmatched. Written as DNA, the CDR3 is TGTGCCAGCAGTTTAGAAACTAGCGGGACCTCCTACGAGCAGTACTTC. It is translated as CASSLETSGTSYEQYF. The entire variable domain, with the rest obtained from reference TRBV28 and TRBJ2-7, is as follows: DVKVTQSSRYLVKRTGEKVFLECVQDMDHENMFWYRQDPGLGLRLIYFSYDVKMKEKGDIPEGYSVSREKKERFSLILESASTNQTSMYLCASSLETSGTSYEQYFGPGTRLTVT.

This clonotype was picked up many times. The chain links TRBV4-2 to TRBJ2-5; D possibly uses TRBD1 or TRBD2 (5 bases each). The CDR3 totals 15 residues. Germline CDR1 reads LGHNA; CDR2 reads YNFKEQ. Trimming stripped 1 base from V and 4 bases from J, with 13 bases between. CDR3 DNA: TGTGCCAGCAGCCAAGTCGGGACGGGGCCAGAGACCCAGTACTTC. Protein sequence: CASSQVGTGPETQYF.

The CDR3 DNA reads as TGTGCCAGTAGTAAAGGGACAGTTAATCAGCCCCAGCATTTT. Its translation is CASSKGTVNQPQHF. The chain joins TRBV19 to TRBJ1-5, with 7 nucleotides matching TRBD1. CDR1 and CDR2 from the germline V gene are LNHDA and SQIVND (reference sequence). Trimming removed 4 bases from V and 4 bases from J; junction bases left unmatched: 4. The CDR3 runs to 14 residues.

This clonotype was counted many times. The chain couples TRBV20-1 to TRBJ1-5; weak D call: TRBD1 (6 bases). Germline-derived CDR1 and CDR2 are DFQATT and SNEGSKA (reference sequence). The germline V and J ends were trimmed by 5 bases and 0 bases, with 14 bases remaining between them. The CDR3 sequence is 15 residues long. CDR3 sequence reads: CSAREGEYSNQPQHF. The CDR3 DNA reads as TGCAGTGCTCGCGAGGGGGAATATAGCAATCAGCCCCAGCATTTT.

This clonotype has at least ten counts. The chain uses TRBV29-1 and TRBJ1-2; 9 nucleotides match TRBD1. The germline V gene encodes CDR1 SQVTM and CDR2 ANQGSEA. Trimming cost V 7 bases and J 2 bases; bases outside gene matches: 5. This CDR3 has 13 residues. In DNA form, the CDR3 reads TGCAGCGCCACCGGACAGGGGAACTATGGCTACACCTTC. Translating it yields CSATGQGNYGYTF.

This clonotype has at least ten counts. This chain uses TRBV6-4 with TRBJ2-7, with a weak D call TRBD1 (6 bases). V shed 4 bases and J shed 2 bases, with 6 bases lying between them. Germline V CDR1 and CDR2: MRHNA, SNTAGT. This CDR3 has 12 amino acids. The CDR3 nucleotides read TGTGCCAGCAGTGGGACAGCCTACGAGCAGTACTTC. Translated: CASSGTAYEQYF.

This clonotype was picked up many times. The chain recombines TRBV5-1 with TRBJ2-2, with D perhaps matching TRBD1 or TRBD2 (5 bases each). The CDR3 loop spans 15 amino acids. The germline CDR1 and CDR2 sequences are SGHRS and YFSETQ. Trimming pared 5 bases from V and 5 bases from J, leaving 16 bases between. CDR3 in DNA: TGCGCCAGCAGACTCCTTGGGGGTATGACCGGGGAGCTGTTTTTT. This sequence encodes CASRLLGGMTGELFF. Based on the CDR3 plus reference TRBV5-1 and TRBJ2-2, the full variable domain is KAGVTQTPRYLIKTRGQQVTLSCSPISGHRSVSWYQQTPGQGLQFLFEYFSETQRNKGNFPGRFSGRQFSNSRSEMNVSTLELGDSALYLCASRLLGGMTGELFFGEGSRLTVL.

This clonotype was observed many times. This sequence joins TRBV2 and TRBJ2-5, with TRBD2 matching over 12 bases. CDR1 SNHLY and CDR2 FYNNEI come from the germline V gene. The CDR3 is 17 amino acids. V was pared by 6 bases and J by 4 bases, with 12 bases of the junction left unmatched. The DNA for the CDR3 is TGTGCCAGCAGCGGACTAGCGGGACCCACACGTGGAGAGACCCAGTACTTC. It is translated as CASSGLAGPTRGETQYF. The whole variable domain, filled in from reference TRBV2 and TRBJ2-5, reads EPEVTQTPSHQVTQMGQEVILRCVPISNHLYFYWYRQILGQKVEFLVSFYNNEISEKSEIFDDQFSVERPDGSNFTLKIRSTKLEDSAMYFCASSGLAGPTRGETQYFGPGTRLLVL.